One and the same sample provided the 16 T cell receptor beta chains below, sequenced in a study of blood T cells in healthy people across ages. With a J-beta primer mix and a sample-barcoded 5' primer, a second PCR ran roughly 7 to 11 cycles. In TCRdb, the 5' RACE reads were re-called with MiXCR into one record per CDR3 protein. The sample lists about 630,000 distinct CDR3 sequences, around 21% occurring once. The material sequenced was blood. Receptor source: a man in his 70s in good health.

This clonotype was seen a few times. The rearrangement uses TRBV20-1 and TRBJ2-7; 10 bases match TRBD1. The V segment lost 4 bases and the J segment 5 bases; nucleotides outside the gene matches: 8. This CDR3 comprises 14 residues. CDR1 is DFQATT and CDR2 is SNEGSKA in the germline V gene (reference sequence). CDR3 residues: CSANPGQGLDEQYF. The CDR3 coding sequence is TGCAGTGCTAATCCGGGACAGGGGTTGGACGAGCAGTACTTC.

The chain employs TRBV19 and TRBJ2-3; perhaps TRBD1 as D (5 bases). Germline V gene data show CDR1 as LNHDA and CDR2 as SQIVND (reference sequence). V shed 1 base and J shed 4 bases, with 12 bases lying between them. This CDR3 region has 15 residues. The CDR3 region is CASSIGGRVADTQYF. In nucleotides, the CDR3 is TGTGCCAGTAGTATAGGAGGCAGGGTCGCAGATACGCAGTATTTT. Combining the CDR3 with reference TRBV19 and TRBJ2-3 gives the whole variable domain DGGITQSPKYLFRKEGQNVTLSCEQNLNHDAMYWYRQDPGQGLRLIYYSQIVNDFQKGDIAEGYSVSREKKESFPLTVTSAQKNPTAFYLCASSIGGRVADTQYFGPGTRLTVL.

The sample holds a few counts of this clonotype. The chain links TRBV9 to TRBJ2-1; D unresolved. The CDR3 is 14 residues long. Trimming left V 4 bases short and J 10 bases short, with 18 bases between. Germline-derived CDR1 and CDR2 are SGDLS and YYNGEE. The CDR3 nucleotides are TGTGCCAGCAGCCCAACCCCAGAAGTTTGGGAGCAGTTCTTC. This codes for CASSPTPEVWEQFF.

As regards this clonotype: This may come from a read error, since a much larger clone is one base off. The V gene is TRBV20-1, the J gene TRBJ2-5; the match to TRBD2 covers 7 bases. Germline CDR1 is DFQATT and CDR2 is SNEGSKA (reference sequence). The CDR3 extends over 12 amino acids. Losses at the gene ends were 1 base for V and 7 bases for J; bases not matched to a gene: 3. CDR3 bases: TGCAGTGCTAGAGTAGGGAGGGGGACCCAGTACTTC. It is translated as CSARVGRGTQYF.

This clonotype appeared a few times. The junction differs from germline at one of its ends, possibly a read error. The rearrangement uses TRBV7-2 and TRBJ2-1; tentatively, D is TRBD2 (5 bases). The J call may not be correct, given that the DNA end is closer to TRBJ2-7. Germline V lookup: CDR1 SGHTA, CDR2 FQGNSA. CDR3 length: 11 amino acids. CDR3 protein: CASSLAIEQYF. In nucleotides, the CDR3 is TGTGCCAGCAGCCTAGCAATCGAGCAGTACTTC.

This clonotype was picked up many times. The chain links TRBV24-1 to TRBJ2-5, with 11 bases aligning to TRBD1. V lost 3 bases, J lost 10 bases, and 6 bases stayed unmatched. This CDR3 region has 14 residues. Germline V gene sequence: CDR1 KGHDR, CDR2 SFDVKD. The CDR3 loop reads CATSDTDRGRDQYF. The CDR3 nucleotides read TGTGCCACCAGTGATACGGACAGGGGGCGAGACCAGTACTTC.

The V gene is TRBV29-1, the J gene TRBJ2-1; possibly TRBD2 for D (5 bases). The J call is in doubt because the DNA end fits TRBJ2-7 better. The length of the CDR3 is 16 residues. Germline CDR1 is SQVTM and CDR2 is ANQGSEA. The CDR3 DNA reads TGCAGCGTTGTATATTACATGAGGGAGAAACTAAACGAGCAGTACTTC. This gives the protein CSVVYYMREKLNEQYF.

The chain joins TRBV27 to TRBJ2-7; maybe TRBD1 (5 bases). The V end was cut by 5 bases, the J end by 2 bases, with 19 bases between. This CDR3 has 16 amino acids. Germline CDR1 MNHEY, CDR2 SMNVEV (reference sequence). The DNA of the CDR3 is TGTGCCAGCAGTAGCCGTTGGCAGGGCCACCCCTACGAGCAGTACTTC. Translating gives CASSSRWQGHPYEQYF.

As concerns this clonotype: Likely a read error: the CDR3 ends without its conserved phenylalanine or tryptophan. This chain links TRBV7-9 with TRBJ1-1; D is ambiguous. The V and J ends lost 8 bases and 4 bases respectively, with 26 bases between them. Germline CDR1 is SEHNR and CDR2 is FQNEAQ (reference sequence). This CDR3 is 17 amino acids long. CDR3 DNA sequence: TGTGCCAGCGGCCCAGGACGAGCGGCGGGGTTGAGCACTGAAGCTTTCCTT. Its translation: CASGPGRAAGLSTEAFL.

This clonotype occurred a few times. The chain has TRBV5-1 and TRBJ1-1, with 11 bases matching TRBD1. Germline V gives CDR1 SGHRS, CDR2 YFSETQ. V lost 2 bases, J lost 6 bases, and 6 bases stayed unmatched. The CDR3 runs 15 residues. DNA of the CDR3: TGCGCCAGCAGCTTTCGAGGACAGGGGGCTGCTGAAGCTTTCTTT. It codes for CASSFRGQGAAEAFF.

The sample holds one count of this clonotype. The chain recombines TRBV11-2 with TRBJ1-4, with D maybe TRBD1 (6 bases). The germline gives CDR1 SGHAT, CDR2 FQNNGV. This CDR3 has 15 amino acids. V lost 5 bases and J lost 8, with 18 bases in between. CDR3 nucleotides: TGTGCCAGCAGCCCGAACAGGGCCGAGAAGGAAAAACTGTTTTTT. Translation gives CASSPNRAEKEKLFF.

This clonotype was detected only a few times. Without the conserved terminal phenylalanine or tryptophan, this CDR3 likely stems from a read error. The rearrangement uses TRBV12-5 and TRBJ2-7; 10 positions match TRBD2. Germline lookup yields CDR1 LGHNT and CDR2 FRNRAP. This CDR3 region has 14 residues. With V trimmed by 4 bases and J by 6 bases, 6 bases remained unmatched. The CDR3: CASGSSGRGGEQYS. The DNA for the CDR3 is TGTGCTAGTGGTTCTAGCGGGAGAGGAGGCGAGCAGTACTCC.

V gene TRBV4-1 combines with J gene TRBJ2-3; D is unclear. The CDR3 spans 13 residues. The V gene's germline CDR1 is MGHRA and CDR2 YSYEKL. Trimming pared 4 bases from V and 2 bases from J, leaving 7 bases between. CDR3 DNA sequence: TGCGCCAGCAGCCCCCCCGACACAGATACGCAGTATTTT. It translates to CASSPPDTDTQYF.

This clonotype was seen just once. The chain carries TRBV29-1 and TRBJ2-5; TRBD1 matches at 7 bases. Germline-derived CDR1 and CDR2 are SQVTM and ANQGSEA. The length of the CDR3 is 12 residues. V trimming: 7 bases; J trimming: 4 bases; junction bases outside the gene matches: 6. CDR3 loop: CSATGVSETQYF. The CDR3 nucleotides are TGCAGCGCCACAGGGGTCTCAGAGACCCAGTACTTC.

The rearrangement joins TRBV14 to TRBJ2-1; the D gene is possibly TRBD2 (5 bases). CDR1 is SGHDN, CDR2 FVKESK, per germline. The CDR3 contains 16 residues. The V end was cut by 1 base, the J end by 3 bases, with 13 bases between. CDR3 residues: CASSQGLTRNYNEQFF. For the CDR3, the DNA is TGTGCCAGCAGCCAAGGCCTTACTAGGAACTACAATGAGCAGTTCTTC.

The chain has TRBV28 and TRBJ2-7, with 10 bases identical to TRBD1. V shed 6 bases and J 2 bases; nucleotides not matched to a gene: 4. This CDR3 region has 14 residues. Germline V gives CDR1 MDHEN, CDR2 SYDVKM. The CDR3 is CASRSGQGTYEQYF. CDR3 coding DNA: TGTGCCAGCAGGTCGGGACAGGGGACCTACGAGCAGTACTTC.